This T cell receptor beta chain was captured by sequencing in a study of blood T cell repertoires in COVID-19. Turning to the study itself: From the United States, Italy and Spain came samples of acute and convalescent COVID-19. PBMCs, B-cell-depleted T cells, or T cells were the source of the cDNA or gDNA that made up the material.

This CDR3 has 15 amino acids. V was shortened by 3 bases and J by 0 bases, with 8 bases between the two germline ends. The germline V gene has CDR1 LNHDA and CDR2 SQIVND (reference sequence). Only in-frame clones appear in the TCRdb table, and some are missing; sequencing was by immunoSEQ multiplex PCR. The table records 380,000 or so clones, more than 75% of them present only once. Sequenced: peripheral blood. The TCR was taken from a human donor with acute or convalescent COVID-19. The donor label of this sample is uncertain. V gene TRBV19 combines with J gene TRBJ2-2; D is undetermined. CDR3 in DNA: TGTGCCAGTAGTATCTCTGGGCCGAACACCGGGGAGCTGTTTTTT. This translates into CASSISGPNTGELFF.